The clone carrying this T cell receptor (beta chain) has at least ten counts. The antigen remains undetermined. The sample belongs to a study of response to subunit inactivated influenza vaccine. Study results and limitations: Authors suggested each seasonal flu vaccination may recruit only limited numbers of new T cells.

TCRdb processed the RT-PCR reads anew with MiXCR; each CDR3 protein has one entry. The sample carries about 580,000 distinct CDR3 sequences, less than 15% recorded once. Germline loops: CDR1 SQVTM, CDR2 ANQGSEA. The CDR3 extends over 13 amino acids. V was trimmed by 7 bases and J by 5 bases, leaving 17 bases between them. The sequence came from a man aged 50 to 59 who received an inactivated influenza vaccine. The source was PBMCs from blood, collected approximately 12 days after vaccination. The chain employs TRBV29-1 and TRBJ2-5, with a possible D match to TRBD1 (8 bases). CDR3 loop: CSGGGGQVETQYF. The CDR3 bases are TGCAGCGGGGGAGGGGGACAGGTGGAGACCCAGTACTTC.